These T cell receptor beta chains were read from a single sample in a study of shared clonotypes between healthy human individuals. Profiling relied on immunoSEQ multiplex PCR, and the TCRdb table lists in-frame clones only, not all of them. The sample holds approximately 2.4 million clones, under 97% seen once. Sequencing used naive CD4+ T cells sorted from blood. All receptors come from a man between 18 and 29 years old in good health. Both conserved end residues are part of each CDR3. A D gene is named only where the DNA matches it firmly. Not every row has a clone size; where given, it reads once, few, many or a size class.

13	once	TRBD1	TRBV7-3	TRBJ1-2	TGTGCCAGCAGCCGGGGACAGAACTATGGCTACACCTTC	CASSRGQNYGYTF
14	NA	NA	TRBV6-5	TRBJ2-5	TGTGCCAGCAGCCGCGACAGTCTCCAAGAGACCCAGTACTTC	CASSRDSLQETQYF
11	NA	NA	TRBV7-9	TRBJ2-7	TGTGCCAGCAGTCACTTCGGCGAGCAGTACTTC	CASSHFGEQYF
17	NA	TRBD2	TRBV6-1	TRBJ2-1	TGTGCCAGCAGTGAAAATGGTTGGGAGGGCTCCTACAATGAGCAGTTCTTC	CASSENGWEGSYNEQFF
14	NA	NA	TRBV11-2	TRBJ2-3	TGTGCCAGCAGCTTAGAGGGCAGGACAGATACGCAGTATTTT	CASSLEGRTDTQYF
14	NA	NA	TRBV6-1	TRBJ2-5	TGTGCCAGCGGCGCGGACATACTTCAAGAGACCCAGTACTTC	CASGADILQETQYF
15	NA	NA	TRBV10-3	TRBJ2-1	TGTGCCATCAGTGAAGAGGCCCTCTCCTACAATGAGCAGTTCTTC	CAISEEALSYNEQFF
15	NA	TRBD1	TRBV19	TRBJ1-3	TGTGCCAGTAGTACGCGGACAGGGTATGGAAACACCATATATTTT	CASSTRTGYGNTIYF
15	NA	TRBD2	TRBV5-1	TRBJ2-1	TGCGCCAGCAGCTTGGATCGCGGGGGGGCCGGTGAGCAGTTCTTC	CASSLDRGGAGEQFF
14	NA	NA	TRBV13	TRBJ2-3	TGTGCCAGCAGCTTAAGGGACAACACAGATACGCAGTATTTT	CASSLRDNTDTQYF
14	once	NA	TRBV28	TRBJ1-6	TGTGCCAGCAGCCAGGGGAATTATAATTCACCCCTCCACTTT	CASSQGNYNSPLHF
15	NA	NA	TRBV27	TRBJ2-2	TGTGCCATCTCGATGGGGCCACTGCACACCGGGGAGCTGTTTTTT	CAISMGPLHTGELFF
15	NA	NA	TRBV7-7	TRBJ2-5	TGTGCTAGCAGCTTAGAGGGGCAGGGGACCGAGACCCAGTACTTC	CASSLEGQGTETQYF
15	NA	NA	TRBV2	TRBJ1-1	TGTGCCAGCAGAGGAACAGGTGTAAGGAACACTGAAGCTTTCTTT	CASRGTGVRNTEAFF
13	few	NA	TRBV5-1	TRBJ2-7	TGCGCCAGCAGCGAACTTACTAGTGGTGAGCAGTACTTC	CASSELTSGEQYF
15	NA	TRBD1	TRBV28	TRBJ1-3	TGTGCCAGCAGACCTAGGGACAGGGCCGCGAACACCATATATTTT	CASRPRDRAANTIYF
14	NA	TRBD1	TRBV2	TRBJ1-6	TGTGCCAGCAGTGGACAGGGCGGTAATTCACCCCTCCACTTT	CASSGQGGNSPLHF
13	NA	NA	TRBV10-3	TRBJ1-6	TGTGCCAGCAGCGAGGGGGTTAATTCACCCCTCCACTTT	CASSEGVNSPLHF
13	NA	TRBD1	TRBV6-5	TRBJ1-3	TGTGCCAGCAGTCGACAGGGGGTCAACACCATATATTTT	CASSRQGVNTIYF
13	NA	NA	TRBV5-6	TRBJ1-1	TGTGCCAGCAGCTTGGGGGCAAACACTGAAGCTTTCTTT	CASSLGANTEAFF
17	NA	TRBD1	TRBV10-3	TRBJ1-2	TGTGCCATCAGTGCAGATCAAAGACAGGGGGTACCCTATGGCTACACCTTC	CAISADQRQGVPYGYTF
15	NA	NA	TRBV19	TRBJ2-2	TGTGCCAGTAGTATCCGGGCCAGGGCAGCCGGGGAGCTGTTTTTT	CASSIRARAAGELFF
15	NA	NA	TRBV5-8	TRBJ1-1	TGTGCCAGCAGCTTGGAATTCGACAGGAACACTGAAGCTTTCTTT	CASSLEFDRNTEAFF
17	NA	TRBD1	TRBV30	TRBJ1-2	TGTGCCTGGAGTGGGGGCGACAGGGACAACCCTAACTATGGCTACACCTTC	CAWSGGDRDNPNYGYTF
15	NA	NA	TRBV7-9	TRBJ2-7	TGTGCCAGCAGCATTCCAGGGGTTGTGCCCCACGAGCAGTACTTC	CASSIPGVVPHEQYF